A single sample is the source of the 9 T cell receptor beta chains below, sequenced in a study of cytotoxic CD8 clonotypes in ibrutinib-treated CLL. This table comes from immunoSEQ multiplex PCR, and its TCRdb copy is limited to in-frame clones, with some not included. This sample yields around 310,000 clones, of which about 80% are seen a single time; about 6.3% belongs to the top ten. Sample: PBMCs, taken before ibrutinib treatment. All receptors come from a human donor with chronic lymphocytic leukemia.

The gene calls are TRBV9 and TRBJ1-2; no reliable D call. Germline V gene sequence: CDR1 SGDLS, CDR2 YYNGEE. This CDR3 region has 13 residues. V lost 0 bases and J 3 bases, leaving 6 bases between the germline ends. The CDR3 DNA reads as TGTGCCAGCAGCGTAGGTACCGACTATGGCTACACCTTC. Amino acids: CASSVGTDYGYTF.

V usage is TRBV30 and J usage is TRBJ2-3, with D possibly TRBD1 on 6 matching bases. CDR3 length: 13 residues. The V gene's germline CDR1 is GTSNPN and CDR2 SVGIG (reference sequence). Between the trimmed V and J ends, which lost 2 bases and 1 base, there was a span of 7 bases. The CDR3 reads CAWSRQGTDTQYF. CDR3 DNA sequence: TGTGCCTGGAGTAGACAGGGCACAGATACGCAGTATTTT.

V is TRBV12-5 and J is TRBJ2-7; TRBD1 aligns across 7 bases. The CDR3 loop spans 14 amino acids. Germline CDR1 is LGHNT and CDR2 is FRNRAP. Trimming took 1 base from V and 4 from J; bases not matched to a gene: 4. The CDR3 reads CASGLAQTGYEQYF. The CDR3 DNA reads TGTGCTAGTGGTTTGGCTCAGACAGGGTACGAGCAGTACTTC.

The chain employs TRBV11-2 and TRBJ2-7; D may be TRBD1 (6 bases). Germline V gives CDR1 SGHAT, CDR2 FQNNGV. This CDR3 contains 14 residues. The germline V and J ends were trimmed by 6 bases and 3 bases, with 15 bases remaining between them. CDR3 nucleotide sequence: TGTGCCAGCAGAACACCCGGGACACGCTACGAGCAGTACTTC. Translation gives CASRTPGTRYEQYF.

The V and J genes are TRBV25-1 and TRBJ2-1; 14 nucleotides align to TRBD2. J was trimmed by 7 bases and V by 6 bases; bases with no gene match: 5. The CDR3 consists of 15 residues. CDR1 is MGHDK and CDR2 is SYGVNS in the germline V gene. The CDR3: CASSSGTSGRNEQFF. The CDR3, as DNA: TGTGCCAGCAGCTCCGGGACTAGCGGGAGAAATGAGCAGTTCTTC.

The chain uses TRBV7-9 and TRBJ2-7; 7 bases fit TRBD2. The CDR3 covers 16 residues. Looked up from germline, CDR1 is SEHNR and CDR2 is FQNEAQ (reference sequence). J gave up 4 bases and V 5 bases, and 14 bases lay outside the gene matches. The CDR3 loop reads CASSPNRVREAYEQYF. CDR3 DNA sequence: TGTGCCAGCAGCCCAAACCGGGTCCGGGAGGCATACGAGCAGTACTTC.

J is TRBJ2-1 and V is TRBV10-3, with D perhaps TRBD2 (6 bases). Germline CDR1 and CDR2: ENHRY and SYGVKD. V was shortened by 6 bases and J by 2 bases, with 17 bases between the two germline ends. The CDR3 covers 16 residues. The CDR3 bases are TGTGCCATCAGCATTCACCAGGAGGGCGCCTACAATGAGCAGTTCTTC. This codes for CAISIHQEGAYNEQFF.

CDR3 loop: CASSSRGDSTDTQYF. The CDR3 coding sequence is TGTGCCAGCAGCTCTAGAGGCGACAGCACAGATACGCAGTATTTT. The V and J genes are TRBV7-2 and TRBJ2-3; D is unresolved. Trimming took off 4 bases at V and 0 bases at J, with 11 bases between the two ends. Germline loops: CDR1 SGHTA, CDR2 FQGNSA. This CDR3 has 15 amino acids.

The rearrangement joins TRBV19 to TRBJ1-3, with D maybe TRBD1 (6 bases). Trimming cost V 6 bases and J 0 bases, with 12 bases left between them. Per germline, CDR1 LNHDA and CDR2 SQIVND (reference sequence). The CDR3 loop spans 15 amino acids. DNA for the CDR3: TGTGCCAGTAGAGCCACAGGGAACTCTGGAAACACCATATATTTT. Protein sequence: CASRATGNSGNTIYF.